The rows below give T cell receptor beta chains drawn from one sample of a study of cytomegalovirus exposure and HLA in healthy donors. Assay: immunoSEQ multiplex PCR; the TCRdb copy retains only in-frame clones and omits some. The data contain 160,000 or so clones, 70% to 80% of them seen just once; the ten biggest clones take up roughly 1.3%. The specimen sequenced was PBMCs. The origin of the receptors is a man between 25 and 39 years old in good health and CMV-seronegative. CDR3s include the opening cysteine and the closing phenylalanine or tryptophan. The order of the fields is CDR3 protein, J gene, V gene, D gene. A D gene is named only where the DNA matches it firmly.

CDR3 protein: CASSQDPVGLDYGYTF
J gene: TRBJ1-2
V gene: TRBV4-3
D gene: .

CDR3 protein: CASSFFSGQPQHF
J gene: TRBJ1-5
V gene: TRBV27
D gene: .

CDR3 protein: CASRPGQDYEQYF
J gene: TRBJ2-7
V gene: TRBV6-1
D gene: TRBD1

CDR3 protein: CASTFGPRALEQFF
J gene: TRBJ2-1
V gene: TRBV28
D gene: .

CDR3 protein: CASSSQGQANVLTF
J gene: TRBJ2-6
V gene: TRBV28
D gene: .

CDR3 protein: CASSPTTGFYEQYF
J gene: TRBJ2-7
V gene: TRBV4-2
D gene: .

CDR3 protein: CASSLGGAGAYQETQYF
J gene: TRBJ2-5
V gene: TRBV28
D gene: .

CDR3 protein: CASSPTGNNQPQHF
J gene: TRBJ1-5
V gene: TRBV6-4
D gene: TRBD1

CDR3 protein: CAWITLQNQPQHF
J gene: TRBJ1-5
V gene: TRBV30
D gene: .

CDR3 protein: CASGRGASTYEQYF
J gene: TRBJ2-7
V gene: TRBV6-5
D gene: .

CDR3 protein: CASRLLQGNEKLFF
J gene: TRBJ1-4
V gene: TRBV5-1
D gene: .

CDR3 protein: CASSPAADQYTEAFF
J gene: TRBJ1-1
V gene: TRBV7-3
D gene: .